The 22 T cell receptor beta chains reported below all come from one sample, sequenced in a study of human T cells and chemical hapten exposure. Time point defined: pre-sensitization, week 0. As for treatment: therapeutic diphenylcyclopropenone sensitization with weekly scalp DPC. Each CDR3 protein is one row after TCRdb ran MiXCR on the RACE reads. The repertoire has tens of thousands of distinct CDR3 sequences, around 12% of them found once; the top ten carry under 7.5%. Sample: whole blood, taken in connection with sensitization to the hapten diphenylcyclopropenone (DPC). All receptors derive from a woman between 25 and 40 years old with alopecia areata. Some clones in this sample may be carry-over from other donors' samples.

This chain connects TRBV28 to TRBJ1-6, with D unclear. V was clipped by 5 bases and J by 8 bases, with 13 bases between them. The germline V gene encodes CDR1 MDHEN and CDR2 SYDVKM. CDR3 length equals 14 residues. In DNA form, the CDR3 reads TGTGCCAGCAGTCCCTTAACGGGTCATTCACCCCTCCACTTT. Translated, it gives CASSPLTGHSPLHF.

Worth noting for this clonotype: This may be a read error, as it is one base from a much larger clone. The chain has TRBV7-6 and TRBJ2-7; 9 nucleotides align to TRBD2. From germline, CDR1 is SGHVS and CDR2 FNYEAQ. The CDR3 is made up of 14 amino acids. V trimming: 5 bases; J trimming: 6 bases; junction bases outside the gene matches: 8. In nucleotides, the CDR3 is TGTGCCAGCAGCCCCATAGCGGGAGACGCCGAGCAGTACTTC. It yields the protein CASSPIAGDAEQYF. The full variable domain, in which reference TRBV7-6 and TRBJ2-7 provide the parts outside the CDR3, is GAGVSQSPRYKVTKRGQDVALRCDPISGHVSLYWYRQALGQGPEFLTYFNYEAQQDKSGLPNDRFSAERPEGSISTLTIQRTEQRDSAMYRCASSPIAGDAEQYFGPGTRLTVT.

The sample holds many counts of this clonotype. The chain uses TRBV6-1 and TRBJ2-3, with 7 bases lining up with TRBD1. Germline loops: CDR1 MNHNS, CDR2 SASEGT. Trimming cost V 3 bases and J 2 bases; bases outside gene matches: 8. The CDR3 contains 16 residues. CDR3 amino acids: CASSEVYRGNTDTQYF. The CDR3 nucleotides read TGTGCCAGCAGTGAGGTTTACAGGGGCAACACAGATACGCAGTATTTT.

The chain combines TRBV24-1 with TRBJ1-1; no definite D call. From germline, CDR1 is KGHDR and CDR2 SFDVKD. Deletions cut 0 bases from V and 5 bases from J, with 9 bases between. The CDR3 covers 14 residues. CDR3 bases: TGTGCCACCAGTGATTTGGAGGGCCCGACTGAAGCTTTCTTT. It is translated as CATSDLEGPTEAFF.

V is TRBV28 and J is TRBJ2-5, with 13 bases aligning to TRBD2. There are 16 residues in the CDR3. Germline V gives CDR1 MDHEN, CDR2 SYDVKM. V gave up 6 bases and J gave up 4 bases; unmatched junction bases: 8. The CDR3 coding sequence is TGTGCCAGCAGAGAACTAGCGGGAGGGCCTGTAGAGACCCAGTACTTC. This translates into CASRELAGGPVETQYF.

This clonotype was detected only a few times. V and J are TRBV20-1 and TRBJ2-7; 7 bases agree with TRBD2. This CDR3 is 15 amino acids long. CDR1 and CDR2 (germline): DFQATT, SNEGSKA (reference sequence). The V gene end was trimmed by 4 bases and the J gene end by 0 bases; junction bases not matched to a gene: 9. As DNA, the CDR3 is TGCAGTGCTACCCCACTAGCGTCTCCCTCCTACGAGCAGTACTTC. Its protein product is CSATPLASPSYEQYF.

In its sample, this clonotype was seen a few times. The rearrangement joins TRBV29-1 to TRBJ2-5; D is unclear. Germline V lookup: CDR1 SQVTM, CDR2 ANQGSEA. V gave up 3 bases and J gave up 2 bases, with 7 bases separating them. CDR3 length: 12 residues. The CDR3 loop reads CSVDRGQETQYF. The CDR3 DNA is TGCAGCGTTGACCGCGGACAAGAGACCCAGTACTTC. The variable domain in full, with the rest retrieved from reference TRBV29-1 and TRBJ2-5, is SAVISQKPSRDICQRGTSLTIQCQVDSQVTMMFWYRQQPGQSLTLIATANQGSEATYESGFVIDKFPISRPNLTFSTLTVSNMSPEDSSIYLCSVDRGQETQYFGPGTRLLVL.

This clonotype was observed at least ten times. The chain employs TRBV11-2 and TRBJ1-1, with D tentatively TRBD1 (5 bases). V lost 9 bases and J lost 4, with 15 bases in between. The CDR3 consists of 13 residues. The germline gives CDR1 SGHAT, CDR2 FQNNGV. Here the CDR3 reads CASQQEARTEAFF. The CDR3 DNA reads TGTGCCAGTCAACAGGAGGCGCGCACTGAAGCTTTCTTT. Drawing the rest from reference TRBV11-2 and TRBJ1-1, the complete variable domain is EAGVAQSPRYKIIEKRQSVAFWCNPISGHATLYWYQQILGQGPKLLIQFQNNGVVDDSQLPKDRFSAERLKGVDSTLKIQPAKLEDSAVYLCASQQEARTEAFFGQGTRLTVV.

This clonotype was detected many times. The DNA of the CDR3 is TGTGCCAGCAGCGTAGGGACCGACACTGAAGCTTTCTTT. Amino acid sequence: CASSVGTDTEAFF. The genes are TRBV7-3 and TRBJ1-1; D might be TRBD1 (5 bases). Germline V gene lookup returns CDR1 SGHTA and CDR2 FQGTGA. Trimming took off 5 bases at V and 3 bases at J, with 10 bases between the two ends. This CDR3 comprises 13 residues.

There are a few counts of this clonotype. The V call is TRBV28, the J call TRBJ1-5; D is unresolved. Between the trimmed V and J ends, which lost 8 bases and 3 bases, there was a span of 8 bases. Looked up from germline, CDR1 is MDHEN and CDR2 is SYDVKM. CDR3 length equals 12 residues. The chain's CDR3 is CASWTLNQPQHF. The CDR3 DNA reads TGTGCCAGCTGGACCCTCAATCAGCCCCAGCATTTT.

This clonotype turned up a few times. The chain employs TRBV5-6 and TRBJ2-7; a weak D match, TRBD1 (6 bases). Germline lookup yields CDR1 SGHDT and CDR2 YYEEEE. Trimming shortened V by 0 bases and J by 4 bases, and 14 bases separated the two germline ends. This CDR3 spans 15 amino acids. CDR3 sequence (DNA): TGTGCCAGCAGCTTGGAGACAGGAGGAGATTACGAGCAGTACTTC. Translating it yields CASSLETGGDYEQYF.

This clonotype has a count of ten or more. The gene calls are TRBV6-6 and TRBJ2-4; D assignment may be TRBD1 or TRBD2 (5 bases each). The length of the CDR3 is 14 residues. Per the germline V gene, CDR1 is MNHNY and CDR2 is SVGAGI (reference sequence). V was clipped by 10 bases and J by 3 bases, with 16 bases between them. The CDR3 DNA reads TGTGCCACAGGAAGGGACCCAGGCAAAAACATTCAGTACTTC. This encodes CATGRDPGKNIQYF.

The chain has TRBV10-3 and TRBJ2-3, with a tentative D call TRBD2 (6 bases). V shed 6 bases and J shed 1 base, with 20 bases lying between them. CDR3 length: 17 amino acids. Germline V gives CDR1 ENHRY, CDR2 SYGVKD. The CDR3 loop reads CAIRGERRDSRTDTQYF. As DNA, the CDR3 is TGTGCCATCAGAGGCGAAAGGCGGGACTCTCGCACAGATACGCAGTATTTT.

This clonotype has only a few counts. This chain's CDR3 is CASTWGADTQYF. CDR3 bases: TGTGCCAGCACCTGGGGGGCAGATACGCAGTATTTT. This chain connects TRBV2 to TRBJ2-3; maybe TRBD2 (6 bases). Trimming stripped 7 bases from V and 4 bases from J, with 9 bases between. CDR1 is SNHLY, CDR2 FYNNEI, per germline. The CDR3 is 12 amino acids.

The chain combines TRBV20-1 with TRBJ2-1; a weak D match, TRBD2 (6 bases). Germline CDR1 DFQATT, CDR2 SNEGSKA (reference sequence). With 6 bases removed from V and 3 bases from J, the gap between germline ends came to 15 bases. The CDR3 extends over 14 amino acids. CDR3 amino acids: CSASTIADYNEQFF. CDR3 DNA: TGCAGTGCCTCAACGATAGCGGACTACAATGAGCAGTTCTTC.

This clonotype was found a few times. The CDR3: CSVWTSGSSYNEQFF. CDR3 DNA: TGCAGTGTTTGGACTAGCGGGAGCTCCTACAATGAGCAGTTCTTC. This rearrangement joins TRBV20-1 to TRBJ2-1; TRBD2 agrees at 13 bases. Losses at the gene ends were 7 bases for V and 0 bases for J; bases not matched to a gene: 3. In germline, CDR1 is DFQATT, CDR2 SNEGSKA (reference sequence). The CDR3 is 15 amino acids.

This clonotype was detected ten times or more. The chain is built from TRBV27 and TRBJ1-5; D gene uncertain. V was trimmed by 4 bases and J by 9 bases, leaving 13 bases between them. The length of the CDR3 is 13 residues. Germline-derived CDR1 and CDR2 are MNHEY and SMNVEV (reference sequence). The CDR3 DNA reads as TGTGCCAGCAGTTCTGCGGGAGGTATGCCCCAGCATTTT. Protein sequence: CASSSAGGMPQHF.

This clonotype was detected only a few times. The rearrangement uses TRBV7-6 and TRBJ2-1, with 15 bases lining up with TRBD2. This CDR3 spans 19 amino acids. V shed 3 bases and J 2 bases; nucleotides not matched to a gene: 8. Per the germline V gene, CDR1 is SGHVS and CDR2 is FNYEAQ. In DNA, the CDR3 is TGTGCCAGCAGCTTGGGACTAGCGGGAGGAATTGCCACCTACAATGAGCAGTTCTTC. This gives the protein CASSLGLAGGIATYNEQFF.

The rearrangement uses TRBV28 and TRBJ2-2; D is perhaps TRBD1 or TRBD2 (6 bases each). V lost 7 bases and J 10 bases, leaving 10 bases between the germline ends. Germline CDR1 MDHEN, CDR2 SYDVKM. The CDR3 has 11 residues. DNA of the CDR3: TGTGCCAGCACGAGGGGGGAGGAGCTGTTTTTT. It codes for CASTRGEELFF. Full variable domain (missing parts from reference TRBV28 and TRBJ2-2): DVKVTQSSRYLVKRTGEKVFLECVQDMDHENMFWYRQDPGLGLRLIYFSYDVKMKEKGDIPEGYSVSREKKERFSLILESASTNQTSMYLCASTRGEELFFGEGSRLTVL.

In this sample, this clonotype turned up many times. The chain couples TRBV27 to TRBJ1-1; D is unclear. The V end lost 5 bases, the J end lost 11 bases, and 21 bases lay between the germline ends. The CDR3 has 14 residues. Germline values: CDR1 MNHEY, CDR2 SMNVEV (reference sequence). CDR3 in amino acids: CASSPPPWRVGAFF. The CDR3 bases are TGTGCCAGCAGTCCCCCCCCGTGGCGGGTTGGGGCTTTCTTT.

This clonotype has ten or more counts. This chain uses TRBV4-2 with TRBJ2-7, with a weak D call TRBD1 (6 bases). V lost 0 bases and J lost 2, with 11 bases in between. CDR1 and CDR2 from the germline V gene are LGHNA and YNFKEQ. This CDR3 is 15 amino acids long. In DNA form, the CDR3 reads TGTGCCAGCAGCCAAGATCAGGGGATGACCTACGAGCAGTACTTC. This translates into CASSQDQGMTYEQYF.

This chain uses TRBV5-6 with TRBJ2-3; a possible D gene is TRBD1 (5 bases). CDR1 is SGHDT, CDR2 YYEEEE, per germline. This CDR3 spans 16 amino acids. V lost 5 bases and J 0 bases, leaving 16 bases between the germline ends. The CDR3 sequence: CASSSALDTSTDTQYF. The CDR3 region has the DNA TGTGCCAGCAGTTCGGCTTTGGACACCAGCACAGATACGCAGTATTTT.